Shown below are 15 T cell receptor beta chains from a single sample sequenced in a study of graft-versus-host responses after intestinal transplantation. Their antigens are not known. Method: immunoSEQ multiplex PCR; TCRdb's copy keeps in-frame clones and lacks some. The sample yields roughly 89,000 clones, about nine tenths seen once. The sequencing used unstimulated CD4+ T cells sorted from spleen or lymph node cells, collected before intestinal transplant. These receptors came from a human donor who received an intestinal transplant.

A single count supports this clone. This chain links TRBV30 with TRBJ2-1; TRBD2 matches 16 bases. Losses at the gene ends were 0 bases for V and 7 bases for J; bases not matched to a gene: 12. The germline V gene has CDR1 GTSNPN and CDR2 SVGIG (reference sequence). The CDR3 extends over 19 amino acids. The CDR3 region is CAWSVLFPGLAGGRNEQFF. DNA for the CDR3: TGTGCCTGGAGTGTACTTTTCCCGGGACTAGCGGGGGGGAGGAATGAGCAGTTCTTC.

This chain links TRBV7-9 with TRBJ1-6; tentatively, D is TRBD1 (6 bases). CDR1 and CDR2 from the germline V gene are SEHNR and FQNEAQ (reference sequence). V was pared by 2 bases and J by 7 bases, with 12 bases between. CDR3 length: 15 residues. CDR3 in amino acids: CASSLWTEGNSPLHF. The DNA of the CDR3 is TGTGCCAGCAGCTTATGGACAGAGGGGAATTCACCCCTCCACTTT.

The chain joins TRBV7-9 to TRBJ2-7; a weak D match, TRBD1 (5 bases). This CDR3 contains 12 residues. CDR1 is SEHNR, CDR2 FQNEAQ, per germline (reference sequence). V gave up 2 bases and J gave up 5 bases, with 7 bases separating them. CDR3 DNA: TGTGCCAGCAGCTTACAAGGGGACGAGCAGTACTTC. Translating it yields CASSLQGDEQYF. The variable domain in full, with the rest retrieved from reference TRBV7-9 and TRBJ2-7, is DTGVSQNPRHKITKRGQNVTFRCDPISEHNRLYWYRQTLGQGPEFLTYFQNEAQLEKSRLLSDRFSAERPKGSFSTLEIQRTEQGDSAMYLCASSLQGDEQYFGPGTRLTVT.

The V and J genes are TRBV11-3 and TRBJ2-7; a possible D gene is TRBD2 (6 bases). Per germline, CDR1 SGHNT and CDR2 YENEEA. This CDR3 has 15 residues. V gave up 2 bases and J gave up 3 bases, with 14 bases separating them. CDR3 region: CASSLFMEGSYEQYF. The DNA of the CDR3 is TGTGCCAGCAGCTTATTCATGGAGGGAAGCTACGAGCAGTACTTC.

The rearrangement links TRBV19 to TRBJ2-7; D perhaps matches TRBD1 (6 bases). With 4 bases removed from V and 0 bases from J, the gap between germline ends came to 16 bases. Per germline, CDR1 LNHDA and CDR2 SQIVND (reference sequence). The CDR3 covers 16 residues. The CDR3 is CASSNGVNRDSYEQYF. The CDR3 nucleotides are TGTGCCAGTAGTAACGGGGTAAACAGGGACTCCTACGAGCAGTACTTC.

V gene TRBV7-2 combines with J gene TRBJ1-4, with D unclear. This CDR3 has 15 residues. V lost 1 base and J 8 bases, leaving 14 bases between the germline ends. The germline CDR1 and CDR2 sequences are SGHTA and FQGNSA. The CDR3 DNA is TGTGCCAGCAGCTTAGGGGTAGGACTGGGCGAAAAACTGTTTTTT. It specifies CASSLGVGLGEKLFF.

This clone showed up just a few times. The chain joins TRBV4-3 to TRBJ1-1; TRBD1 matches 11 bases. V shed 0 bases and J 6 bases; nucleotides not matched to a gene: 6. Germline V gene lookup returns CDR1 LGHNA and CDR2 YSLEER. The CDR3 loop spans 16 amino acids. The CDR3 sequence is CASSQDTGQGVSEAFF. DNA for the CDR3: TGCGCCAGCAGCCAAGATACGGGACAGGGGGTTTCTGAAGCTTTCTTT.

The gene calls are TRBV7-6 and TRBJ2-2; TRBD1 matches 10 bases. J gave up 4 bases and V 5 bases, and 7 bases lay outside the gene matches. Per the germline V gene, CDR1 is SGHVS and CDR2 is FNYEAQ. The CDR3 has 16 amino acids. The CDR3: CASSARQGAATGELFF. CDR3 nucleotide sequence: TGTGCCAGCAGCGCACGACAGGGGGCTGCCACCGGGGAGCTGTTTTTT.

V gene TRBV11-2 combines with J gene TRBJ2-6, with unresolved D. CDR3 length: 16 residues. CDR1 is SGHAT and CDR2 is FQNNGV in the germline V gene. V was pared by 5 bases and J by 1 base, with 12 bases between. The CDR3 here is CASSLHGRSGANVLTF. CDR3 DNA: TGTGCCAGCAGCCTCCACGGTCGGTCTGGGGCCAACGTCCTGACTTTC.

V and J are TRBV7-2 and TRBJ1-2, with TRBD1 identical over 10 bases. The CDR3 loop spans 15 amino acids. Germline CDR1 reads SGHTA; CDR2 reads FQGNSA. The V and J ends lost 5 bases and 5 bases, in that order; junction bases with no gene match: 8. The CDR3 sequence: CASSKIGQGVYGYTF. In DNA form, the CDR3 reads TGTGCCAGCAGCAAAATCGGACAGGGGGTGTATGGCTACACCTTC.

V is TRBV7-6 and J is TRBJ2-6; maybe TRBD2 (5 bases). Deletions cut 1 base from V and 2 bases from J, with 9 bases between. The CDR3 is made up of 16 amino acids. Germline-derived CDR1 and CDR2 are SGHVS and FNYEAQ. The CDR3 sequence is CASSLEAVTGANVLTF. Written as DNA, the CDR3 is TGTGCCAGCAGCTTAGAAGCGGTCACTGGGGCCAACGTCCTGACTTTC. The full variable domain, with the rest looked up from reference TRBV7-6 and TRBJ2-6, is GAGVSQSPRYKVTKRGQDVALRCDPISGHVSLYWYRQALGQGPEFLTYFNYEAQQDKSGLPNDRFSAERPEGSISTLTIQRTEQRDSAMYRCASSLEAVTGANVLTFGAGSRLTVL.

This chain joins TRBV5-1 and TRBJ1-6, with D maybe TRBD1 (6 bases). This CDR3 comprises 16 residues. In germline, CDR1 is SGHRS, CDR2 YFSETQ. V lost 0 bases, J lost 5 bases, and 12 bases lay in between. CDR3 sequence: CASSLVAGANNSPLHF. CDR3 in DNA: TGCGCCAGCAGCTTGGTGGCAGGGGCAAATAATTCACCCCTCCACTTT.

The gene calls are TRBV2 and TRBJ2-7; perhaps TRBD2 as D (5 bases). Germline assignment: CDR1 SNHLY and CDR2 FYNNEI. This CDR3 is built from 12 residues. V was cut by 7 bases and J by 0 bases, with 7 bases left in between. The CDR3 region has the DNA TGTGCCAGCAACGGGGACTCCTACGAGCAGTACTTC. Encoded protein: CASNGDSYEQYF.

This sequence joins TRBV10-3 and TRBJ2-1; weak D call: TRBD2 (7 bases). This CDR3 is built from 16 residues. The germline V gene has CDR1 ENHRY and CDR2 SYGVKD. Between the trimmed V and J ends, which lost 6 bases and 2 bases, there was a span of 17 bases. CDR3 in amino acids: CAIRGGGGEPYNEQFF. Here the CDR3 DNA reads TGTGCCATCAGAGGTGGGGGGGGCGAGCCCTACAATGAGCAGTTCTTC.

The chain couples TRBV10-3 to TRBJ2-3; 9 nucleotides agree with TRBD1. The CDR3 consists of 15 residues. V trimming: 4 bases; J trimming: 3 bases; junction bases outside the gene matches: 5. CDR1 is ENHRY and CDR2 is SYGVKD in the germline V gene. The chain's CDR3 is CAISVGDRVTDTQYF. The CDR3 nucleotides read TGTGCCATCAGTGTGGGGGACAGGGTAACAGATACGCAGTATTTT.